Detailed here is one T cell receptor beta chain. Its antigen target is currently unknown. No quality values exist for individual bases; no much larger clone is one base distant. The data originate from a study of control samples from healthy donors and cancer patients (dated by TCRdb to about 2020). Library preparation used the immunoSEQ multiplex PCR assay. TCRdb carries this immuneACCESS record with in-frame sequences only. Its versions omit some clonotypes, under half of them owing to an unresolved V gene in the studies checked, with the rest unexplained. The sample table shows tens of thousands of clones, and about nine tenths are seen once. The ten largest clones capture around 15% of the sample. The CDR3 contains 14 residues, cysteine and phenylalanine counted. Of all the DNA, just the CDR3 is kept, 42 bases in frame from base 1. V is trimmed back by 8 bases and J by 7 bases, and the junction contains 10 bases that no gene match accounts for. The germline V gene supplies CDR1 SGHVS and CDR2 FQNEAQ.

The receptor chain draws on TRBV7-8 and TRBJ2-2, with 7 middle bases fitting TRBD1. Sequenced material: PBMCs. This receptor was identified in a man aged 60 to 75 with head and neck cancer. The CDR3 protein sequence reads: CASVRTGRNGELFF. The nucleotide sequence reads as follows: TGTGCCAGCGTACGGACAGGCAGGAACGGGGAGCTGTTTTTT.